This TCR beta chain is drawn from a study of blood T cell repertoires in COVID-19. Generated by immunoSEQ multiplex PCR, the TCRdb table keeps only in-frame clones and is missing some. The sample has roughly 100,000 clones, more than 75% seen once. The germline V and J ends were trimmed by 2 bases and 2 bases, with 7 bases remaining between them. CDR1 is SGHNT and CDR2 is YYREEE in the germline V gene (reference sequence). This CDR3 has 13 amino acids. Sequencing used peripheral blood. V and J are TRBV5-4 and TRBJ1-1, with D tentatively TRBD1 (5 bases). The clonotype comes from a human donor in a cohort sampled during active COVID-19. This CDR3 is CASSFGGNTEAFF. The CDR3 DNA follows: TGTGCCAGCAGCTTCGGGGGAAACACTGAAGCTTTCTTT.